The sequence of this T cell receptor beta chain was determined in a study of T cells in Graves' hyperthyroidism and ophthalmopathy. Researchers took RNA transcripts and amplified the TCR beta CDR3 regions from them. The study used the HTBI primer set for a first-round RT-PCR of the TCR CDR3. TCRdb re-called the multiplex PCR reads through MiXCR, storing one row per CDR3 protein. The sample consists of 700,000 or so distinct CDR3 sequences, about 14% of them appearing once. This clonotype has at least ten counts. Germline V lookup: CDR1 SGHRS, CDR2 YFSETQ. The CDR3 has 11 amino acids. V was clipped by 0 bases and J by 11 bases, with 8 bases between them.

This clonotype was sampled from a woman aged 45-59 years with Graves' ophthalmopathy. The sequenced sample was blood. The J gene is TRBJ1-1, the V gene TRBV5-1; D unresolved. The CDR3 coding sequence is TGCGCCAGCAGCTTGGGGGATCTCGCTTTCTTT. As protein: CASSLGDLAFF.